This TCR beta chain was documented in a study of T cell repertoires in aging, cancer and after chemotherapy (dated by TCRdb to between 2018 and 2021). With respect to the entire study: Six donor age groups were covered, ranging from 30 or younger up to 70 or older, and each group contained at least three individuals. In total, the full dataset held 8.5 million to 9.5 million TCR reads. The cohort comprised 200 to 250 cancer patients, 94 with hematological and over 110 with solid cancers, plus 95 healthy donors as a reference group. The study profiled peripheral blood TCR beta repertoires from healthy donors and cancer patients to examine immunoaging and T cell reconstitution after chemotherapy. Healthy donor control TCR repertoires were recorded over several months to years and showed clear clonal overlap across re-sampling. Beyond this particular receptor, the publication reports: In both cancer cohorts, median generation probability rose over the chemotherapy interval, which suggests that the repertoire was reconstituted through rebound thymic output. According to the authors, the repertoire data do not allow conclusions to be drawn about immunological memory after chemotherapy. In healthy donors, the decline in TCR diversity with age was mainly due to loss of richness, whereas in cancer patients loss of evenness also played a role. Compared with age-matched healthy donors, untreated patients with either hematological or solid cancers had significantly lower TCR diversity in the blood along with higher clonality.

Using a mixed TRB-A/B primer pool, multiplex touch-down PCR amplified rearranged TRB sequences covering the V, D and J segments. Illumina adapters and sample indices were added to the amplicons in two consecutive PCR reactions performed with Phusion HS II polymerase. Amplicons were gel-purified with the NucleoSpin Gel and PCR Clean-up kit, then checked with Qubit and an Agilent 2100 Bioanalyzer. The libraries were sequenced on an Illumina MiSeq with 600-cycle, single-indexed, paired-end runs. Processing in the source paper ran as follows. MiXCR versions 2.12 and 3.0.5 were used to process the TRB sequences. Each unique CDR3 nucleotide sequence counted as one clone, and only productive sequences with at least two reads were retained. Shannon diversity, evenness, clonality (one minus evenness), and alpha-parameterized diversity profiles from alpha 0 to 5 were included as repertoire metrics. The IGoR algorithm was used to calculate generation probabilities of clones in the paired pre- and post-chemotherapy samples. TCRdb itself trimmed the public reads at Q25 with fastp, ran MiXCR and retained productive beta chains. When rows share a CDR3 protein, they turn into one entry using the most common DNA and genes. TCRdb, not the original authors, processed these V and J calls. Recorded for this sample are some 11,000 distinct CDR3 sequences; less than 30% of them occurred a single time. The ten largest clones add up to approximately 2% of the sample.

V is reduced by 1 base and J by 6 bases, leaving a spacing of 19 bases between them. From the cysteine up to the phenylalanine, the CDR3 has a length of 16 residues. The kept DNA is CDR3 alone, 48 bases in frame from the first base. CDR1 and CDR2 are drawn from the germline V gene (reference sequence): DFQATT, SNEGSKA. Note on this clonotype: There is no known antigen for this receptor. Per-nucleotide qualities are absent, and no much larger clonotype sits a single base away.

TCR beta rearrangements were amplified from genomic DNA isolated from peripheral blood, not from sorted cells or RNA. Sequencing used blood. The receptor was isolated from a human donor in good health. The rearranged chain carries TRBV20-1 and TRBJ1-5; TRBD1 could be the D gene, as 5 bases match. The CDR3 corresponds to CSARVPGRAGSQPQHF. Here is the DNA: TGCAGTGCTAGAGTTCCGGGCCGAGCAGGGAGTCAGCCCCAGCATTTT.